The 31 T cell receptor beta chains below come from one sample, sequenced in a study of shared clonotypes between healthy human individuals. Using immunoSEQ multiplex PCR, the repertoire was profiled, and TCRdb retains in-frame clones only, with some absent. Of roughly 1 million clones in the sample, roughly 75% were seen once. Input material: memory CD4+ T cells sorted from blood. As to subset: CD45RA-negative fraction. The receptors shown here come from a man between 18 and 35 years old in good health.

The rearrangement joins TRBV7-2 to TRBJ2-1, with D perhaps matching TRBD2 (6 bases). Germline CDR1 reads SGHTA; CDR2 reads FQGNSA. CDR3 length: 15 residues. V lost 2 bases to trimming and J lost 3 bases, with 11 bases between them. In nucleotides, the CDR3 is TGTGCCAGCAGCTTAATTCGGGAGTACTACAATGAGCAGTTCTTC. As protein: CASSLIREYYNEQFF.

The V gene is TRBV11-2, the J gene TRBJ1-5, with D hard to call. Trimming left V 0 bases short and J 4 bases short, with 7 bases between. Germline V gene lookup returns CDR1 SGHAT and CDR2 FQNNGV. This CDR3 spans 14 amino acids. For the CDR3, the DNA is TGTGCCAGCAGCTTAGATATGAAGAATCAGCCCCAGCATTTT. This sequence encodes CASSLDMKNQPQHF.

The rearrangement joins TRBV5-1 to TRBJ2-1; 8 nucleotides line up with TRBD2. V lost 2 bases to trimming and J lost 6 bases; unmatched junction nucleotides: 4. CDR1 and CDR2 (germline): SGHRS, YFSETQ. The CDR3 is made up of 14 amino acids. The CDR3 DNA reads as TGCGCCAGCAGCTTACAAAGCGGGAGCAATGAGCAGTTCTTC. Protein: CASSLQSGSNEQFF.

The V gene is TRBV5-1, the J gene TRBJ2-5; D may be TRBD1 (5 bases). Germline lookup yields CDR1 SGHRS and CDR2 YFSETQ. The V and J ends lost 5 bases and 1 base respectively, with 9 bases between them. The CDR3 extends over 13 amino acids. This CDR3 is CASRQDIQETQYF. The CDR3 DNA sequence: TGCGCCAGCAGACAGGACATCCAAGAGACCCAGTACTTC.

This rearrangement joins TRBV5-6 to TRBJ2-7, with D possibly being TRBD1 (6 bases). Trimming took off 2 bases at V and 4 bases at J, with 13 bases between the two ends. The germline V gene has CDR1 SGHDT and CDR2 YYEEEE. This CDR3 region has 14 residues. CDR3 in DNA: TGTGCCAGCAGCTTTACTCAGGGGAAATACGAGCAGTACTTC. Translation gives CASSFTQGKYEQYF.

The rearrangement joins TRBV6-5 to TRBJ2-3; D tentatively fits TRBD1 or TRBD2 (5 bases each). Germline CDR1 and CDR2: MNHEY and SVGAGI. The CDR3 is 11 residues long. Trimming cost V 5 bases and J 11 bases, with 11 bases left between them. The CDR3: CASSEGIGQYF. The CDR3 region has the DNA TGTGCCAGCAGTGAGGGGATCGGGCAGTATTTT.

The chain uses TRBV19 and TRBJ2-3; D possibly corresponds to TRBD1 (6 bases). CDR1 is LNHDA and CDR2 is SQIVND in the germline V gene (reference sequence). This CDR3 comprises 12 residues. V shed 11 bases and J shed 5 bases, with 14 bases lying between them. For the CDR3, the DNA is TGTGCCCCGGCAGGGGCAGTAGATACGCAGTATTTT. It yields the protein CAPAGAVDTQYF.

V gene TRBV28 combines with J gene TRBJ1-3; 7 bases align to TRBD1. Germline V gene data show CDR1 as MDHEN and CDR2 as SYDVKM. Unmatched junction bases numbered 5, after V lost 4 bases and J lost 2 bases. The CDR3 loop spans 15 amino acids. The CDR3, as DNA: TGTGCCAGCAGTTCGACAGGGTCCACTGGAAACACCATATATTTT. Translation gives CASSSTGSTGNTIYF. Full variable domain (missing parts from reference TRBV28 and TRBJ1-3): DVKVTQSSRYLVKRTGEKVFLECVQDMDHENMFWYRQDPGLGLRLIYFSYDVKMKEKGDIPEGYSVSREKKERFSLILESASTNQTSMYLCASSSTGSTGNTIYFGEGSWLTVV.

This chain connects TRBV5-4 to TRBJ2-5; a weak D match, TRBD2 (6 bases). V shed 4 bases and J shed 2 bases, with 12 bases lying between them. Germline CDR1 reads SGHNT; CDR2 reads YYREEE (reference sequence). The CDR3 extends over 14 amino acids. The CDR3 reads CASSHRDLQETQYF. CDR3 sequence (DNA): TGTGCCAGCAGCCACCGGGACTTACAAGAGACCCAGTACTTC.

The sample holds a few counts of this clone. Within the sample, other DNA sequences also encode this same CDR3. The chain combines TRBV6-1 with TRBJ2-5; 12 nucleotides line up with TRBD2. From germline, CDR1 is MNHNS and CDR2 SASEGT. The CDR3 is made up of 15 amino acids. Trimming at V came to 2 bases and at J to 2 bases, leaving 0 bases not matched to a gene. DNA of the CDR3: TGTGCCAGCAGTGAACTAGCGGGGGGGCAAGAGACCCAGTACTTC. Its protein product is CASSELAGGQETQYF.

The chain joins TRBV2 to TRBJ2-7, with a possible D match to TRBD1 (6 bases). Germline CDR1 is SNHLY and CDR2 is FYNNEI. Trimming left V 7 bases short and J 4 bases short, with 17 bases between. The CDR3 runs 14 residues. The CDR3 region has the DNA TGTGCCAGCAAGCCCCAGGGGCTCGGGTACGAGCAGTACTTC. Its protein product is CASKPQGLGYEQYF.

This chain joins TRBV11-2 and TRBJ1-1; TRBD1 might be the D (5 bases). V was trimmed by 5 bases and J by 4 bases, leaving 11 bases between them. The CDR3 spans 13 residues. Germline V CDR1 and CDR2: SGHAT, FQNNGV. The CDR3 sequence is CASSPLGGTEAFF. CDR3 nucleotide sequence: TGTGCCAGCAGCCCCCTGGGGGGCACTGAAGCTTTCTTT.

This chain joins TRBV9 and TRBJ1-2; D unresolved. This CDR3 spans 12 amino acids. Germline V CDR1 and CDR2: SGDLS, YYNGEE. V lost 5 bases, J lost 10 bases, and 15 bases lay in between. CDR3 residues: CASSAGFVDYTF. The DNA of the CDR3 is TGTGCCAGCAGTGCAGGTTTCGTGGACTACACCTTC.

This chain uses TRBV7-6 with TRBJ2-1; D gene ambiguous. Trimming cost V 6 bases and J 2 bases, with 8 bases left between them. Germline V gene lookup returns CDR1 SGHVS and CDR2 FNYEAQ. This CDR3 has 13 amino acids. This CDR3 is CASSWQAYNEQFF. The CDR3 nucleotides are TGTGCCAGCAGTTGGCAAGCCTACAATGAGCAGTTCTTC. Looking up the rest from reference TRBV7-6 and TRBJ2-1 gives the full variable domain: GAGVSQSPRYKVTKRGQDVALRCDPISGHVSLYWYRQALGQGPEFLTYFNYEAQQDKSGLPNDRFSAERPEGSISTLTIQRTEQRDSAMYRCASSWQAYNEQFFGPGTRLTVL.

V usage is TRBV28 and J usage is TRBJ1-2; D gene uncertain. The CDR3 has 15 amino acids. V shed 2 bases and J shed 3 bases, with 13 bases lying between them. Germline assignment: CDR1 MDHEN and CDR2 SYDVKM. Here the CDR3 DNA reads TGTGCCAGCAGTTTAAGGGCAGGCCATCACTATGGCTACACCTTC. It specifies CASSLRAGHHYGYTF.

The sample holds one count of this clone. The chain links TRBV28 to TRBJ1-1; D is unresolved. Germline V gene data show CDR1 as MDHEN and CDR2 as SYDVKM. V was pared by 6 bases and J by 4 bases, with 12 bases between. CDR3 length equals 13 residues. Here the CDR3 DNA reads TGTGCCAGCAGCCGGTCCATTGTCACTGAAGCTTTCTTT. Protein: CASSRSIVTEAFF.

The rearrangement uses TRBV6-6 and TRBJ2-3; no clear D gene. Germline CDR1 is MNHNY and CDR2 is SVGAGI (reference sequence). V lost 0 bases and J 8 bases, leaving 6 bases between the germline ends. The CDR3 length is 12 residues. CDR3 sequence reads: CASSYSLATQYF. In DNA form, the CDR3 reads TGTGCCAGCAGTTACTCTTTGGCTACGCAGTATTTT.

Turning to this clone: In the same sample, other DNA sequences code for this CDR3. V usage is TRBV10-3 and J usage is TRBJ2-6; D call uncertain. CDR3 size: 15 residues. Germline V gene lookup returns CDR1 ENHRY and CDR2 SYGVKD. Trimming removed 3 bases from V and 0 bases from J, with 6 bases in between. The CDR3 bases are TGTGCCATCAGTGACAGGCTCTCTGGGGCCAACGTCCTGACTTTC. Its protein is CAISDRLSGANVLTF.

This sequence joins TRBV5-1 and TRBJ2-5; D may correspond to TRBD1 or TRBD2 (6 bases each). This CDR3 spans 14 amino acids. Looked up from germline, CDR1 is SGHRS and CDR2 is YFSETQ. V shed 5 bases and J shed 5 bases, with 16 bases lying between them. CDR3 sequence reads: CASSSPPGAETQYF. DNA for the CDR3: TGCGCCAGCAGTTCCCCGCCGGGGGCGGAGACCCAGTACTTC.

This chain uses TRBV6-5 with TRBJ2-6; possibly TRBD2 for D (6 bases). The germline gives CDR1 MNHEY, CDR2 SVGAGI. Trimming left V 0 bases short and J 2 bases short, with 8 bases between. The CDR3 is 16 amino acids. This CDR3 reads CASSYSSGAGANVLTF. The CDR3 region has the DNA TGTGCCAGCAGTTACTCGTCGGGGGCTGGGGCCAACGTCCTGACTTTC.

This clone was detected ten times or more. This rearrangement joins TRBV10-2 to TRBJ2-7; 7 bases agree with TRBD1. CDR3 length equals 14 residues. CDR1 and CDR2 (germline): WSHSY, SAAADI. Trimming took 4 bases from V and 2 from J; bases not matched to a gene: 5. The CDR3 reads CASSAPQGAYEQYF. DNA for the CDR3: TGCGCCAGCAGTGCCCCCCAGGGGGCCTACGAGCAGTACTTC.

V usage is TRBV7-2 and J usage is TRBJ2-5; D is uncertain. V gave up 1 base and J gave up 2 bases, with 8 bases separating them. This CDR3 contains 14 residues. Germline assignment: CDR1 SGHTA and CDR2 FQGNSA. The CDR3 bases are TGTGCCAGCAGCTTAGTAGCACAGCAAGAGACCCAGTACTTC. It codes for CASSLVAQQETQYF. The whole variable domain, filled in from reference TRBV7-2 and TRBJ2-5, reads GAGVSQSPSNKVTEKGKDVELRCDPISGHTALYWYRQSLGQGLEFLIYFQGNSAPDKSGLPSDRFSAERTGGSVSTLTIQRTQQEDSAVYLCASSLVAQQETQYFGPGTRLLVL.

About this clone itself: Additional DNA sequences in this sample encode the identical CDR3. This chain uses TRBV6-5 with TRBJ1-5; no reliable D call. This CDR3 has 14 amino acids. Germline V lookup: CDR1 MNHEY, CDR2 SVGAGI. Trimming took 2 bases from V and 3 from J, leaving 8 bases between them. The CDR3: CASSYGQTNQPQHF. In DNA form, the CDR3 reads TGTGCCAGCAGTTACGGGCAAACCAATCAGCCCCAGCATTTT.

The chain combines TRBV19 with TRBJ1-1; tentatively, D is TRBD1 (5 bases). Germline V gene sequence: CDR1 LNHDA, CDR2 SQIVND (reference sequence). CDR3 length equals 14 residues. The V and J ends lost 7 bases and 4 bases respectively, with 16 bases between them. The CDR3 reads CASTPTGGSTEAFF. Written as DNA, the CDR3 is TGTGCCAGTACCCCTACCGGGGGTAGCACTGAAGCTTTCTTT.

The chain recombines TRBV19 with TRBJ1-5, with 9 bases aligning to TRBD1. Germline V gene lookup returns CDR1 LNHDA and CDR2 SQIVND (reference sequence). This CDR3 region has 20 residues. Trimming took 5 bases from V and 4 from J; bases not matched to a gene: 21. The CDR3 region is CASSPHGGATYRGLNQPQHF. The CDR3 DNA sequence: TGTGCCAGTAGTCCCCATGGGGGGGCAACCTACAGGGGGCTAAATCAGCCCCAGCATTTT.

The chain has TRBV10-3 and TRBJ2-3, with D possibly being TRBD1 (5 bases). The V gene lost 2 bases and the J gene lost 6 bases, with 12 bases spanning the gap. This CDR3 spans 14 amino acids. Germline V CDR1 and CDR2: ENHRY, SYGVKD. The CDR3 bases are TGTGCCATCAGTGAGCCGGCAGGGTTGGATACGCAGTATTTT. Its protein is CAISEPAGLDTQYF.

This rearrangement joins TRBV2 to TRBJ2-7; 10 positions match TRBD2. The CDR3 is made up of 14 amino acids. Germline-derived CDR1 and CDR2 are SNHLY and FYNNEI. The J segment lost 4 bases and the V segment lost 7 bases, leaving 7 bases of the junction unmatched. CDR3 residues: CASTRASGSYEQYF. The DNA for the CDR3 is TGTGCCAGCACCAGAGCTAGCGGGAGTTACGAGCAGTACTTC.

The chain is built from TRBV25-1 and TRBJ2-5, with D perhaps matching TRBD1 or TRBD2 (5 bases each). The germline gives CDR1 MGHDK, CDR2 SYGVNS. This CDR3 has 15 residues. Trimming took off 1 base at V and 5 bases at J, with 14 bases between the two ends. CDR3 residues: CASSEWARREETQYF. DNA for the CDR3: TGTGCCAGCAGTGAATGGGCTCGCAGGGAGGAGACCCAGTACTTC.

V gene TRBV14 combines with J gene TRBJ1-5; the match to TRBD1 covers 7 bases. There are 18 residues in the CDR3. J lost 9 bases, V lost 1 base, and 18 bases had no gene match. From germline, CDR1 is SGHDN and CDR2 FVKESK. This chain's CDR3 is CASSQGYERDSSRSPQHF. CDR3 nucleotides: TGTGCCAGCAGCCAAGGCTACGAACGGGACAGCTCACGGTCGCCCCAGCATTTT.

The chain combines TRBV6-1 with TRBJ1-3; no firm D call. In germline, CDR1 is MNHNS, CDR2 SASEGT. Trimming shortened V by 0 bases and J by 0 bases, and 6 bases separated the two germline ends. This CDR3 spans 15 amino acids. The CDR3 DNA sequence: TGTGCCAGCAGTGAAGCAGGGTTCTCTGGAAACACCATATATTTT. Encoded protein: CASSEAGFSGNTIYF.

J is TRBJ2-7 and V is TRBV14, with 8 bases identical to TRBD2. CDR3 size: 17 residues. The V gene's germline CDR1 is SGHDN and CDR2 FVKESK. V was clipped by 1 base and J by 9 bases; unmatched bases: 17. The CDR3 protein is CASSQGGLRDSGISQYF. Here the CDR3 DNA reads TGTGCCAGCAGCCAAGGGGGCCTCCGTGATAGCGGGATTTCGCAGTACTTC.